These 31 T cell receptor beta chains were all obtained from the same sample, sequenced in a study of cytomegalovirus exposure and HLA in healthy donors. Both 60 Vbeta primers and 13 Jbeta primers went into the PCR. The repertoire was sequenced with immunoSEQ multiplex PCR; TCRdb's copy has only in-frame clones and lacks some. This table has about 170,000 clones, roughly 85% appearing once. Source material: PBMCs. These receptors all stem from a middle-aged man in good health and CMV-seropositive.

The CDR3 DNA is TGTGCCAGCAGCACCCGAGAGGTAGGCGAGCAGTACTTC. It encodes CASSTREVGEQYF. This chain uses TRBV11-1 with TRBJ2-7; unclear D gene. The V gene's germline CDR1 is SGHAT and CDR2 FQDESV (reference sequence). Trimming removed 5 bases from V and 6 bases from J, with 14 bases in between. The CDR3 runs 13 residues.

CDR3 DNA sequence: TGTGCCAGCAGTCCCGCGACTCAACTGGGGGAGCTGTTTTTT. Translated, it gives CASSPATQLGELFF. The chain couples TRBV9 to TRBJ2-2; D uncertain. Germline-derived CDR1 and CDR2 are SGDLS and YYNGEE. This CDR3 contains 14 residues. Trimming took off 5 bases at V and 8 bases at J, with 16 bases between the two ends. Looking up the rest from reference TRBV9 and TRBJ2-2 gives the full variable domain: DSGVTQTPKHLITATGQRVTLRCSPRSGDLSVYWYQQSLDQGLQFLIQYYNGEERAKGNILERFSAQQFPDLHSELNLSSLELGDSALYFCASSPATQLGELFFGEGSRLTVL.

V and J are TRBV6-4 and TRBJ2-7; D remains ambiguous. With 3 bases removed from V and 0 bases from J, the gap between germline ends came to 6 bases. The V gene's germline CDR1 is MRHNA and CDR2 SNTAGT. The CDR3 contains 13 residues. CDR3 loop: CASSERSSYEQYF. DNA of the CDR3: TGTGCCAGCAGTGAACGGAGCTCCTACGAGCAGTACTTC.

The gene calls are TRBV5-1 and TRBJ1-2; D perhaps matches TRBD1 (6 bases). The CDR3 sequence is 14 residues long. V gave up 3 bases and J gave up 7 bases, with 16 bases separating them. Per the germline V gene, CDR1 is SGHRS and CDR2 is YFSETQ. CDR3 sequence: CASSSSNGGAGYTF. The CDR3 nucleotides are TGCGCCAGCAGCTCCTCAAATGGGGGCGCTGGCTACACCTTC. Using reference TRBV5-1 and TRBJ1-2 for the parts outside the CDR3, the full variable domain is KAGVTQTPRYLIKTRGQQVTLSCSPISGHRSVSWYQQTPGQGLQFLFEYFSETQRNKGNFPGRFSGRQFSNSRSEMNVSTLELGDSALYLCASSSSNGGAGYTFGSGTRLTVV.

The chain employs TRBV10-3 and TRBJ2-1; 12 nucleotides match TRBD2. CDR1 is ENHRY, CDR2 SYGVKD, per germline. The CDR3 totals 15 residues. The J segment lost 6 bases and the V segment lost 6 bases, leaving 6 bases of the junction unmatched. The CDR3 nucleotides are TGTGCCATCAGCCGGCCGGGACTAGCGGGCAATGAGCAGTTCTTC. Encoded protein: CAISRPGLAGNEQFF.

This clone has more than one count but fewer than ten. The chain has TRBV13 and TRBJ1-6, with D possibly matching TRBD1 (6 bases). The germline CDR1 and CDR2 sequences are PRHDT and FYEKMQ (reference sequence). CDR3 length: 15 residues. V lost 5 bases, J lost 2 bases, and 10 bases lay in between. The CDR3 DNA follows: TGTGCCAGCAGCGCCCCAGGGGCCTATAATTCACCCCTCCACTTT. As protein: CASSAPGAYNSPLHF.

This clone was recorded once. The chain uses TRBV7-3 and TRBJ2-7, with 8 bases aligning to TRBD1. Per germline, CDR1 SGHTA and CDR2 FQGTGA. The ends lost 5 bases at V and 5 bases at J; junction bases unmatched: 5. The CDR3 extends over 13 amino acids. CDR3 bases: TGTGCCAGCAGCCGGGGACAGGTCCACGAGCAGTACTTC. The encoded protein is CASSRGQVHEQYF.

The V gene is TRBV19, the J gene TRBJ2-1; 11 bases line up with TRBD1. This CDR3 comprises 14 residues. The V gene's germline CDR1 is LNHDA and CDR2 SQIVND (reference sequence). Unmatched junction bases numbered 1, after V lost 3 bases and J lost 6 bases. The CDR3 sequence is CASSMGQGVNEQFF. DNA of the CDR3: TGTGCCAGTAGTATGGGACAGGGGGTCAATGAGCAGTTCTTC.

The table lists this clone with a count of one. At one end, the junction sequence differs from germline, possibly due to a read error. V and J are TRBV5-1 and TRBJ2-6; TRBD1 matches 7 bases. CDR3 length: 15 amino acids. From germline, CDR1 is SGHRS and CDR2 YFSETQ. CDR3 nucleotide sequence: TGCGCCAGCAGCTTAGGACAGGCTGGGGCCAACGGCCTGACTTTC. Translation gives CASSLGQAGANGLTF.

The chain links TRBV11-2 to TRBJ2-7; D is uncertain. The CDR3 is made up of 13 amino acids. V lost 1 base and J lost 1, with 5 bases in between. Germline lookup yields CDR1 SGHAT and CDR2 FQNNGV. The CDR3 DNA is TGTGCCAGCAGCTTAGTGGCTTCCTACGAGCAGTACTTC. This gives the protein CASSLVASYEQYF.

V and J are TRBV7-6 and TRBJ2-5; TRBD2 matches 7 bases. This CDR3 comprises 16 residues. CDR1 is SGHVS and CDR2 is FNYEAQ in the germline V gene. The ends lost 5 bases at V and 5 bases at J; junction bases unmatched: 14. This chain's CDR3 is CASSRWGGRNFETQYF. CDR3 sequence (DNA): TGTGCCAGCAGCCGTTGGGGGGGGAGAAACTTCGAGACCCAGTACTTC.

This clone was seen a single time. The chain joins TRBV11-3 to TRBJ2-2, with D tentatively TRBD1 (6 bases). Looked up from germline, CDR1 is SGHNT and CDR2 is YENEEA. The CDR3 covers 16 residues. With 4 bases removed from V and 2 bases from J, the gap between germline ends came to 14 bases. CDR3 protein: CASSSAGTSNTGELFF. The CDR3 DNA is TGTGCCAGCAGCTCTGCCGGGACAAGCAACACCGGGGAGCTGTTTTTT.

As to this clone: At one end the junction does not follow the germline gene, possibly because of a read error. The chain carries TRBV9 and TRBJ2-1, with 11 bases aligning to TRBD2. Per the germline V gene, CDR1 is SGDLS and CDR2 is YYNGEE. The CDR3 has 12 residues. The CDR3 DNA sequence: TGTGCCAGCAGCTCCAGTAGCGGGAGGGCCCTCTTC. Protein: CASSSSSGRALF.

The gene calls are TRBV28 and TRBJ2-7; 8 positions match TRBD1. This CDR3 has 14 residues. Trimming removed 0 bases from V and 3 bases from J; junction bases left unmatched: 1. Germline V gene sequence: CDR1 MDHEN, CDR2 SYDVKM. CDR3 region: CASSLWTGVYEQYF. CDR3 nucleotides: TGTGCCAGCAGTTTATGGACAGGGGTCTACGAGCAGTACTTC.

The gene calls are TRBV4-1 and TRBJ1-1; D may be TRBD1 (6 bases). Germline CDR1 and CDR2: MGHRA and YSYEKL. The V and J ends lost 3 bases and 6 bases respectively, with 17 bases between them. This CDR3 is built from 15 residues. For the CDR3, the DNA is TGCGCCAGCAGCCATCCCACTAGTGGGGGCTCTGAAGCTTTCTTT. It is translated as CASSHPTSGGSEAFF.

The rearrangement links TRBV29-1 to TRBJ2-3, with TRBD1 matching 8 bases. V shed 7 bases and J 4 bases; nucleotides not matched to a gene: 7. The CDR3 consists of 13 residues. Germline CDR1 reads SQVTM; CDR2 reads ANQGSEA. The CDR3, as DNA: TGCAGCGCTCTAGCAGGGGGCGCAGATACGCAGTATTTT. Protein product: CSALAGGADTQYF.

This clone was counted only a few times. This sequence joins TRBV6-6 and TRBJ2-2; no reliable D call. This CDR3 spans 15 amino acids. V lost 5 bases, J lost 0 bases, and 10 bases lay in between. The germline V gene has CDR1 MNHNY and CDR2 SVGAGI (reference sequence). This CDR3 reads CASSPRYANTGELFF. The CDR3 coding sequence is TGTGCCAGCAGTCCGCGCTACGCGAACACCGGGGAGCTGTTTTTT.

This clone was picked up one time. In DNA, the CDR3 is TGCGCCAGCAGCGAGGGGGCCTCCCCAGATACGCAGTATTTT. Its translation: CASSEGASPDTQYF. The chain carries TRBV5-1 and TRBJ2-3; 7 bases are a match to TRBD1. The junction had 6 bases not matched to a gene; V was cut back by 4 bases and J by 4 bases. CDR1 and CDR2 (germline): SGHRS, YFSETQ. The CDR3 covers 14 residues.

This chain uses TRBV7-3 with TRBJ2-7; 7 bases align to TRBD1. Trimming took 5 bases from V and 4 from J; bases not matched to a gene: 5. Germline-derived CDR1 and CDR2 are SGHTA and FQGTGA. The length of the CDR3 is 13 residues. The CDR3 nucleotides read TGTGCCAGCAGCCAATACAGGGGTTACGAGCAGTACTTC. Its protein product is CASSQYRGYEQYF. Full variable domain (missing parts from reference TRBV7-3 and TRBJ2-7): GAGVSQTPSNKVTEKGKYVELRCDPISGHTALYWYRQSLGQGPEFLIYFQGTGAADDSGLPNDRFFAVRPEGSVSTLKIQRTERGDSAVYLCASSQYRGYEQYFGPGTRLTVT.

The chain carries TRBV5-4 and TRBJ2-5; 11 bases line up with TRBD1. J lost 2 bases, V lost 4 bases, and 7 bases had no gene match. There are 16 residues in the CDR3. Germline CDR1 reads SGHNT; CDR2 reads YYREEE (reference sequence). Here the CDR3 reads CASSEDRGRFQETQYF. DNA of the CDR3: TGTGCCAGCAGCGAGGACAGGGGGCGCTTTCAAGAGACCCAGTACTTC.

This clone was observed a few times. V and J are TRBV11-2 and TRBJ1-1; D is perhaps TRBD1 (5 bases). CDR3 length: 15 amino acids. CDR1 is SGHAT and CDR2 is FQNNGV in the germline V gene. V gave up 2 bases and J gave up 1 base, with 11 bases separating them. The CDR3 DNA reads TGTGCCAGCAGCTTACCCAGGGCAACGAACACTGAAGCTTTCTTT. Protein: CASSLPRATNTEAFF.

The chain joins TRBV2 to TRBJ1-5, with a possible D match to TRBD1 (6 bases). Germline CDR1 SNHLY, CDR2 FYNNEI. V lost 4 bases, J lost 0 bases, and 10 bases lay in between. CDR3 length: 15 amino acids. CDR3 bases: TGTGCCAGCAGTGTCCAGGGGACTAGCAATCAGCCCCAGCATTTT. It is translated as CASSVQGTSNQPQHF. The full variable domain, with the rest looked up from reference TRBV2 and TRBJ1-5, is EPEVTQTPSHQVTQMGQEVILRCVPISNHLYFYWYRQILGQKVEFLVSFYNNEISEKSEIFDDQFSVERPDGSNFTLKIRSTKLEDSAMYFCASSVQGTSNQPQHFGDGTRLSIL.

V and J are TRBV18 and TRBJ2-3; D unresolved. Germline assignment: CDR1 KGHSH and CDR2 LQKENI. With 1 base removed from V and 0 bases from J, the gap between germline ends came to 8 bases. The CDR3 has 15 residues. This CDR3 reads CASSPRYTSTDTQYF. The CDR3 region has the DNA TGTGCCAGCTCACCACGATATACTAGCACAGATACGCAGTATTTT.

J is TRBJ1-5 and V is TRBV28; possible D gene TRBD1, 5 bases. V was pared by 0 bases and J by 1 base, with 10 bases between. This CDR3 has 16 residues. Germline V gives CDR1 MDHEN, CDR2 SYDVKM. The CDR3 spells CASSLWAGVSNQPQHF. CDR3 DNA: TGTGCCAGCAGTTTATGGGCGGGGGTCAGCAATCAGCCCCAGCATTTT. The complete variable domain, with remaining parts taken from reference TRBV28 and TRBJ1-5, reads DVKVTQSSRYLVKRTGEKVFLECVQDMDHENMFWYRQDPGLGLRLIYFSYDVKMKEKGDIPEGYSVSREKKERFSLILESASTNQTSMYLCASSLWAGVSNQPQHFGDGTRLSIL.

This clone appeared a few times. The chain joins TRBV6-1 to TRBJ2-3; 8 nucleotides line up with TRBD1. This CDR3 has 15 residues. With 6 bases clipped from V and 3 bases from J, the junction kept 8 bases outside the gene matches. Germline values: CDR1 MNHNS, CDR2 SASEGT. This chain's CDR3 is CASRSDRVVTDTQYF. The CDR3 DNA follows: TGTGCCAGCAGATCGGACAGGGTGGTAACAGATACGCAGTATTTT.

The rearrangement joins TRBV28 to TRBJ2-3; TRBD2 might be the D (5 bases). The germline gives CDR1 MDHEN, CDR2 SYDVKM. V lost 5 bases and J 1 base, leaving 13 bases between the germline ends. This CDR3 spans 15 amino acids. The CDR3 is CASSMRALGTDTQYF. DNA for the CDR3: TGTGCCAGCAGTATGAGGGCGCTGGGCACAGATACGCAGTATTTT. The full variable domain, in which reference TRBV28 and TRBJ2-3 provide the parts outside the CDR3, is DVKVTQSSRYLVKRTGEKVFLECVQDMDHENMFWYRQDPGLGLRLIYFSYDVKMKEKGDIPEGYSVSREKKERFSLILESASTNQTSMYLCASSMRALGTDTQYFGPGTRLTVL.

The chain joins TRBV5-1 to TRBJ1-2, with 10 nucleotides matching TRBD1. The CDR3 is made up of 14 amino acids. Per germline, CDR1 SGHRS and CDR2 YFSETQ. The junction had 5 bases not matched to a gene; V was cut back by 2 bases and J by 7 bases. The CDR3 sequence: CASSFTGTGVGYTF. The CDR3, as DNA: TGCGCCAGCAGCTTCACCGGGACAGGGGTTGGCTACACCTTC.

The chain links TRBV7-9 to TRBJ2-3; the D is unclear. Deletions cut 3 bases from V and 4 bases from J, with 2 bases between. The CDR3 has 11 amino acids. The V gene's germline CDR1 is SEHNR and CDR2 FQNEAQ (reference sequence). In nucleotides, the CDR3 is TGTGCCAGCAGCTTCGCAGATACGCAGTATTTT. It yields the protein CASSFADTQYF.

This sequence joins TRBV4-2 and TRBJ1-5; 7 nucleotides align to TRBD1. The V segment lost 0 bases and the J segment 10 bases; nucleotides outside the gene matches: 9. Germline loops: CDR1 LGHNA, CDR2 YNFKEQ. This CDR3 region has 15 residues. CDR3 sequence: CASSQERQGISPQHF. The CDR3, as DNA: TGTGCCAGCAGCCAAGAGAGACAGGGAATATCCCCCCAGCATTTT.

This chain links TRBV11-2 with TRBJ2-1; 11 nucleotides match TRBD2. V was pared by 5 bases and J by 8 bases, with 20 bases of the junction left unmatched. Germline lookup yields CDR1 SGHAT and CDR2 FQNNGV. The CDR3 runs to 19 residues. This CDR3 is CASSKWGSGRAQSSHEQFF. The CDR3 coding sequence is TGTGCCAGCAGCAAGTGGGGTAGCGGGAGGGCCCAGAGTAGTCATGAGCAGTTCTTC.

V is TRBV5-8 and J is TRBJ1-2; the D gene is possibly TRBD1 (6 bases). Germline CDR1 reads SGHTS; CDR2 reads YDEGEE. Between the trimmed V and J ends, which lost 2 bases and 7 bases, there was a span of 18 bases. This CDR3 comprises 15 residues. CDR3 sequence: CASSFRGGGSIGYTF. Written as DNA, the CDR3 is TGTGCCAGCAGCTTTCGCGGGGGCGGGAGTATTGGCTACACCTTC. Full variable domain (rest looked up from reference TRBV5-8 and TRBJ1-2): EAGVTQSPTHLIKTRGQQATLRCSPISGHTSVYWYQQALGLGLQFLLWYDEGEERNRGNFPPRFSGRQFPNYSSELNVNALELEDSALYLCASSFRGGGSIGYTFGSGTRLTVV.